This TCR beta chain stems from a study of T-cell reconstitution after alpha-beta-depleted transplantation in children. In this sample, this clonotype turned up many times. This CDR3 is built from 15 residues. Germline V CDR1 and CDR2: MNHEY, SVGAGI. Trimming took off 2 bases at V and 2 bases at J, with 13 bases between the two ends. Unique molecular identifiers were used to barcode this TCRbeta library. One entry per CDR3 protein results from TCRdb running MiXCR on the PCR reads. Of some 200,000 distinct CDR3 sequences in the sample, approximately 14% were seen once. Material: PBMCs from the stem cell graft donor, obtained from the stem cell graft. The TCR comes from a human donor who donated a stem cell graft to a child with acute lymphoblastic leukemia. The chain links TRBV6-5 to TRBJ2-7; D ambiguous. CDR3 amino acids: CASSYSTLGTYEQYF. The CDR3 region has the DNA TGTGCCAGCAGTTACAGTACTTTGGGAACCTACGAGCAGTACTTC.